This passage covers 17 T cell receptor beta chains from one sample sequenced in a study of control samples from healthy donors and cancer patients. Sequenced by immunoSEQ multiplex PCR; TCRdb stores in-frame clones only, minus some. The table shows 90,000 or so clones, with 88% occurring only once. Sequencing was done on a sample of blood. Receptor source: a woman aged 70 to 79 in good health.

This sequence joins TRBV3-1 (or the pseudogene TRBV3-2) and TRBJ1-4, with no clear D. V was clipped by 1 base and J by 5 bases, with 11 bases between them. The CDR3 has 15 amino acids. Per germline, CDR1 LGHDT and CDR2 YNNKEL (reference sequence). This chain's CDR3 is CASSQGGGRNEKLFF. In DNA, the CDR3 is TGTGCCAGCAGCCAAGGTGGAGGTAGGAATGAAAAACTGTTTTTT.

The CDR3 DNA reads TGCAGCGTTCTGACAGGGGCGAATTCACCCCTCCACTTT. Protein: CSVLTGANSPLHF. This chain joins TRBV29-1 and TRBJ1-6, with TRBD1 identical over 8 bases. CDR3 length: 13 residues. J gave up 7 bases and V 5 bases, and 4 bases lay outside the gene matches. The germline V gene has CDR1 SQVTM and CDR2 ANQGSEA.

The gene calls are TRBV7-2 and TRBJ1-1; TRBD1 might be the D (6 bases). V was trimmed by 5 bases and J by 5 bases, leaving 9 bases between them. This CDR3 contains 12 residues. Looked up from germline, CDR1 is SGHTA and CDR2 is FQGNSA. CDR3: CASSQGKTEAFF. The DNA of the CDR3 is TGTGCCAGCAGCCAGGGGAAGACTGAAGCTTTCTTT.

The genes are TRBV15 and TRBJ2-6; D is unclear. The V end lost 1 base, the J end lost 5 bases, and 9 bases lay between the germline ends. The CDR3 loop spans 15 amino acids. Germline values: CDR1 LNHNV, CDR2 YYDKDF (reference sequence). In DNA form, the CDR3 reads TGTGCCACCAGCAGAGGAGCTGGGAGGGCCAACGTCCTGACTTTC. It is translated as CATSRGAGRANVLTF.

V and J are TRBV5-1 and TRBJ1-1; 10 bases are a match to TRBD1. The CDR3 has 17 residues. Germline V CDR1 and CDR2: SGHRS, YFSETQ. The junction had 10 bases not matched to a gene; V was cut back by 5 bases and J by 0 bases. The chain's CDR3 is CASSTGQGIGMNTEAFF. CDR3 nucleotide sequence: TGCGCCAGCAGTACGGGACAGGGGATCGGGATGAACACTGAAGCTTTCTTT.

The J gene is TRBJ2-1, the V gene TRBV7-2; tentative D call: TRBD2 (6 bases). CDR3 length: 16 residues. Trimming left V 1 base short and J 3 bases short, with 13 bases between. Germline lookup yields CDR1 SGHTA and CDR2 FQGNSA. The DNA of the CDR3 is TGTGCCAGCAGCTTAGAGGGTAGCGGAGTCTACAATGAGCAGTTCTTC. It codes for CASSLEGSGVYNEQFF.

The chain couples TRBV5-6 to TRBJ1-2, with D hard to call. Germline CDR1 SGHDT, CDR2 YYEEEE. The V end was cut by 3 bases, the J end by 4 bases, with 13 bases between. The CDR3 has 14 amino acids. In DNA form, the CDR3 reads TGTGCCAGCAGCTCGGTAAAGGGAGGCTATGGCTACACCTTC. This codes for CASSSVKGGYGYTF.

The J gene is TRBJ2-5, the V gene TRBV6-5; D remains unclear. V shed 5 bases and J shed 8 bases, with 18 bases lying between them. Germline V gene sequence: CDR1 MNHEY, CDR2 SVGAGI. The CDR3 consists of 14 residues. Here the CDR3 reads CASSTAGSPGTQYF. The CDR3 DNA reads as TGTGCCAGCAGTACCGCCGGGTCCCCAGGAACCCAGTACTTC.

The chain has TRBV3-1 (or the pseudogene TRBV3-2) and TRBJ1-1; D gene unclear. CDR3 length equals 13 residues. V was shortened by 4 bases and J by 1 base, with 7 bases between the two germline ends. Germline CDR1 is LGHDT and CDR2 is YNNKEL (reference sequence). The CDR3 region is CASSLRGNTEAFF. CDR3 in DNA: TGTGCCAGCAGCCTACGGGGGAACACTGAAGCTTTCTTT.

In its sample, this clone was seen many times. The J gene is TRBJ1-3, the V gene TRBV6-6; a weak D match, TRBD1 (5 bases). Trimming shortened V by 6 bases and J by 5 bases, and 11 bases separated the two germline ends. The CDR3 is 13 amino acids. From germline, CDR1 is MNHNY and CDR2 SVGAGI (reference sequence). In DNA form, the CDR3 reads TGTGCCAGCAGGGACACAGAGAGAAACACCATATATTTT. Translation gives CASRDTERNTIYF.

The genes are TRBV24-1 and TRBJ1-2; D is perhaps TRBD1 (6 bases). The CDR3 covers 16 residues. Germline V gene sequence: CDR1 KGHDR, CDR2 SFDVKD. Trimming cost V 4 bases and J 4 bases, with 18 bases left between them. CDR3 sequence (DNA): TGTGCCACCAGTGACCCAAAAGGAGACAGGACCTATGGCTACACCTTC. Residues: CATSDPKGDRTYGYTF.

The chain uses TRBV7-9 and TRBJ2-1; the match to TRBD2 covers 12 bases. Germline V gene sequence: CDR1 SEHNR, CDR2 FQNEAQ (reference sequence). The CDR3 sequence is 16 residues long. V lost 5 bases and J lost 5; bases outside the gene matches: 7. The CDR3 is CASSVLGLAGNNEQFF. The CDR3 DNA follows: TGTGCCAGCAGCGTCCTTGGACTAGCGGGAAACAATGAGCAGTTCTTC.

The chain recombines TRBV3-1 (or the pseudogene TRBV3-2) with TRBJ2-3; D is unclear. This CDR3 contains 17 residues. V lost 0 bases and J 0 bases, leaving 13 bases between the germline ends. CDR1 is LGHDT and CDR2 is YNNKEL in the germline V gene (reference sequence). The CDR3 loop is CASSQDFGTLSTDTQYF. CDR3 nucleotide sequence: TGTGCCAGCAGCCAAGATTTCGGAACCCTCAGCACAGATACGCAGTATTTT.

This chain joins TRBV18 and TRBJ1-1; weak D call: TRBD1 (5 bases). The CDR3 sequence is 15 residues long. The germline V and J ends were trimmed by 5 bases and 4 bases, with 17 bases remaining between them. The V gene's germline CDR1 is KGHSH and CDR2 LQKENI. The CDR3, as DNA: TGTGCCAGCTCAAATCAGGTAGGGGCAGGCACTGAAGCTTTCTTT. This encodes CASSNQVGAGTEAFF.

The chain links TRBV18 to TRBJ2-1, with 14 bases aligning to TRBD2. Germline CDR1 reads KGHSH; CDR2 reads LQKENI. This CDR3 has 18 amino acids. Losses at the gene ends were 2 bases for V and 0 bases for J; bases not matched to a gene: 3. The CDR3 DNA follows: TGTGCCAGCTCACCAGGACTAGCGGGGGGAAGCTCCTACAATGAGCAGTTCTTC. This translates into CASSPGLAGGSSYNEQFF.

The genes are TRBV4-2 and TRBJ1-2; D is unresolved. Trimming removed 0 bases from V and 6 bases from J, with 14 bases in between. CDR1 and CDR2 from the germline V gene are LGHNA and YNFKEQ. CDR3 length equals 15 residues. CDR3 DNA sequence: TGTGCCAGCAGCCAAGATCACGGAGGGCGAGATGGCTACACCTTC. Its protein is CASSQDHGGRDGYTF.

This chain uses TRBV19 with TRBJ1-5; 7 bases line up with TRBD1. CDR1 is LNHDA and CDR2 is SQIVND in the germline V gene (reference sequence). V lost 10 bases and J lost 0; bases outside the gene matches: 3. The CDR3 sequence is 13 residues long. CDR3 in DNA: TGTGCCACAGGGGGATATAGCAATCAGCCCCAGCATTTT. It specifies CATGGYSNQPQHF.